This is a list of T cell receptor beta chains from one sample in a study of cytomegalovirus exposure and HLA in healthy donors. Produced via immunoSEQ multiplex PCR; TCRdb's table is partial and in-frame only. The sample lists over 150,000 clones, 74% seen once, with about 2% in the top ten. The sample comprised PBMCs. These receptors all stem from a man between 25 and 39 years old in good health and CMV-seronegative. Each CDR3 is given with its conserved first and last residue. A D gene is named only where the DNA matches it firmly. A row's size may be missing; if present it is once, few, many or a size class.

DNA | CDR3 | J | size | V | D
TGCAGCGTTGTTCACAGGGGCAGGTACGAGCAGTACTTC | CSVVHRGRYEQYF | TRBJ2-7 | . | TRBV29-1 | TRBD1
TGCAGCGTACGAAAGGGGGACACTGAAGCTTTCTTT | CSVRKGDTEAFF | TRBJ1-1 | . | TRBV29-1 | .
TGTGCCAGCAGCTTGGCAGGGACACTACAAGAGACCCAGTACTTC | CASSLAGTLQETQYF | TRBJ2-5 | once | TRBV5-6 | .
TGCGCCAGCAGCGTGACAGGGGATTACAATGAGCAGTTCTTC | CASSVTGDYNEQFF | TRBJ2-1 | . | TRBV5-1 | TRBD1
TGTGCCATCAGTGAATATGGACAGGGGAATGAAAAACTGTTTTTT | CAISEYGQGNEKLFF | TRBJ1-4 | few | TRBV10-3 | TRBD1
TGTGCCAGCAGTGAAGCTTGGACTAGCGGGGGGCGAGAGACCCAGTACTTC | CASSEAWTSGGRETQYF | TRBJ2-5 | . | TRBV6-1 | TRBD2
TGTGCCAGTAGTATGGGCAGAGCCTACGAGCAGTACTTC | CASSMGRAYEQYF | TRBJ2-7 | . | TRBV19 | .
TGTGCCAGCAGCCCAACGGGGACTGAAGCTTTCTTT | CASSPTGTEAFF | TRBJ1-1 | . | TRBV11-2 | .
TGTGCCAGCAGCCGAGACAGACTCGCCTACAATGAGCAGTTCTTC | CASSRDRLAYNEQFF | TRBJ2-1 | once | TRBV6-5 | .
TGTGCCAGCAGACGGGACGGGGGTGATACGCAGTATTTT | CASRRDGGDTQYF | TRBJ2-3 | . | TRBV7-9 | .
TGTGCCAGCAGCACGGACAGGGCCTATTTATCGAGGGAGCAGTACTTC | CASSTDRAYLSREQYF | TRBJ2-7 | . | TRBV5-6 | TRBD1
TGTGCCAGTACCCCTCCGGGACAGGTCGGTCAGTGGCATTTT | CASTPPGQVGQWHF | TRBJ1-5 | . | TRBV19 | TRBD1
TGTGCCAGCAACCCGACAGGGGGGACCTACGAGCAGTACTTC | CASNPTGGTYEQYF | TRBJ2-7 | . | TRBV5-6 | TRBD1
TGTGCCAGCAGCGAACAGGACAATGAGCAGTTCTTC | CASSEQDNEQFF | TRBJ2-1 | . | TRBV7-9 | .
TGTGCCAACTTCGACGACTCGAACACTGAAGCTTTCTTT | CANFDDSNTEAFF | TRBJ1-1 | once | TRBV7-9 | .
TGCGCCAGCAGCTTTAAACAGGGGTTC | CASSFKQGF | TRBJ2-7 | once | TRBV5-1 | TRBD1
TGCGCCAGCAGCTTGGGCCGGAGCATGGGAGATACGCAGTATTTT | CASSLGRSMGDTQYF | TRBJ2-3 | . | TRBV5-1 | .
TGCGCCAGCAGCCTGGCGGGGGACCGAAATGAGCAGTTCTTC | CASSLAGDRNEQFF | TRBJ2-1 | . | TRBV5-1 | TRBD2
TGTGCCAGCAGCGCGGGGACAGGGAGAGAGGTTAGAGAGACCCAGTACTTC | CASSAGTGREVRETQYF | TRBJ2-5 | . | TRBV5-8 | TRBD1
TGTGCCACCAGACCCGCCGGAGAGAACACTGAAGCTTTCTTT | CATRPAGENTEAFF | TRBJ1-1 | few | TRBV28 | .
TGTGCCTGGAGTTTGCGGTTATCGGAGGGCTACGAGCAGTACTTC | CAWSLRLSEGYEQYF | TRBJ2-7 | . | TRBV30 | .
TGTGCCAGCAGCTTGTTTCGGGGTAATTCACCCCTCCACTTT | CASSLFRGNSPLHF | TRBJ1-6 | . | TRBV5-6 | .
TGTGCCAGCAGCGTAGGGCTAGCGGTCGAGCAGTACTTC | CASSVGLAVEQYF | TRBJ2-7 | . | TRBV9 | TRBD2
TGCAGCGGAGGTAGCGGTTCCTACGAGCAGTACTTC | CSGGSGSYEQYF | TRBJ2-7 | . | TRBV29-1 | .
TGTGCCACCAGCAGAGAACCGTCTAGCAATGAGCAGTTCTTC | CATSREPSSNEQFF | TRBJ2-1 | . | TRBV15 | .
TGTGCCAGCAGTGAAGCGCTTACAGTTGGCGGGCACTATGGCTACACCTTC | CASSEALTVGGHYGYTF | TRBJ1-2 | . | TRBV2 | .
TGTGCCAGCAGTTCCACCGGGTTAATGAACACTGAAGCTTTCTTT | CASSSTGLMNTEAFF | TRBJ1-1 | . | TRBV6-5 | .
TGCGCCAGCAGCTTGGGGGAAGGGGTAAATCAGCCCCAGCATTTT | CASSLGEGVNQPQHF | TRBJ1-5 | once | TRBV5-1 | .
TGTGCCAGCAGCTCAAGTCGTGTACGAACACAGTACTTC | CASSSSRVRTQYF | TRBJ2-5 | . | TRBV7-2 | .
TGTGCCAGCAGCGTAGCTATCTCAGAGACCCAGTACTTC | CASSVAISETQYF | TRBJ2-5 | . | TRBV9 | .
TGTGCCAGCAGTGACTTCAAGGGGCCCTACGAGCAGTACTTC | CASSDFKGPYEQYF | TRBJ2-7 | . | TRBV6-4 | .
TGTGCCAGCAGCCTAGACAGGGGTTCGGAACTGTTTTTT | CASSLDRGSELFF | TRBJ1-4 | medium-sized | TRBV7-2 | TRBD1
TGTGCCAGCAGACCACAGGGCCGCTATGGCTACACCTTC | CASRPQGRYGYTF | TRBJ1-2 | . | TRBV6-4 | .
TGTGCCAGCAGCTTTCTACAGCAAGAGACCCAGTACTTC | CASSFLQQETQYF | TRBJ2-5 | . | TRBV5-8 | .
TGTGCCAGCAGCGGACAGGGGGCGACTGGAAACACCATATATTTT | CASSGQGATGNTIYF | TRBJ1-3 | . | TRBV28 | TRBD1
TGTGCCTGGAGTGTGGGGGGGGATCAGCCCCAGCATTTT | CAWSVGGDQPQHF | TRBJ1-5 | few | TRBV30 | .
TGTGCCAGCAGTTATGCGCAGGGGAATTCACCCCTCCACTTT | CASSYAQGNSPLHF | TRBJ1-6 | . | TRBV6-5 | .
TGTGCCAGCAGCTTCGGTACAGGGGGCTACTACGAGCAGTACTTC | CASSFGTGGYYEQYF | TRBJ2-7 | . | TRBV5-4 | TRBD1
TGTGCCAGCAGCTTACGTTACCAGAACCCTGAAGCTTTCTTT | CASSLRYQNPEAFF | TRBJ1-1 | . | TRBV7-2 | .
TGCAGCGGCAGGGGATCTGGTGGCTACACCTTC | CSGRGSGGYTF | TRBJ1-2 | . | TRBV29-1 | .
TGTGCCAGCAGCGCCGAAGACAGGGGCTACACCTTC | CASSAEDRGYTF | TRBJ1-2 | . | TRBV7-9 | .
TGTGCCAGCAGTAGTGCCCCAGGGAAAGAAAAACTGTTTTTT | CASSSAPGKEKLFF | TRBJ1-4 | . | TRBV6-6 | .
TGTGCCAGCAGTTACTCTGCTGAACAGGGATATGGCTACACCTTC | CASSYSAEQGYGYTF | TRBJ1-2 | few | TRBV6-6 | .
TGCAGCGTTGGGGCCAGGGGGACGCCAGAGAACACTGAAGCTTTCTTT | CSVGARGTPENTEAFF | TRBJ1-1 | . | TRBV29-1 | TRBD1
TGTGCCACCAGCAGAGAGGGCCGTACCAATCAGCCCCAGAATTTT | CATSREGRTNQPQNF | TRBJ1-5 | . | TRBV15 | .
TGTGCCAGCAGCCCCGGGACAGAGATGAATCAGCCCCAGCATTTT | CASSPGTEMNQPQHF | TRBJ1-5 | . | TRBV28 | TRBD1
TGCGCCAGCAGCCAAGGTGGACTAGCGGGGGGGAGGACAGATACGCAGTATTTT | CASSQGGLAGGRTDTQYF | TRBJ2-3 | . | TRBV4-1 | TRBD2
TGTGCCAGCAGCTCCACAGGCAGCCCGCGGGGAAATTCACCCCTCCACTTT | CASSSTGSPRGNSPLHF | TRBJ1-6 | . | TRBV7-9 | .
TGCGCCAGCAGGGTCGACAGGGGACTTAATGAAAAACTGTTTTTT | CASRVDRGLNEKLFF | TRBJ1-4 | . | TRBV5-1 | TRBD1
TGTGCCAGCAGGGGGAGGACAGGGGGCCCCCCCGGGGAGCTGTTTTTT | CASRGRTGGPPGELFF | TRBJ2-2 | . | TRBV28 | TRBD1
TGTGCGGAGGGACTAGCAGCTGAGCAGTTCTTC | CAEGLAAEQFF | TRBJ2-1 | . | TRBV7-2 | TRBD2
TGCGCCAGCAGAGACGGGGGGGCAGGGACGCAGTATTTT | CASRDGGAGTQYF | TRBJ2-3 | . | TRBV5-1 | TRBD2
TGTGCCAGCAGTCCGCGGGAGACCCAGTACTTC | CASSPRETQYF | TRBJ2-5 | . | TRBV6-1 | .
TGTGCCAGTAGTTTGGGACAGGGGGAAGGAGAGACCCAGTACTTC | CASSLGQGEGETQYF | TRBJ2-5 | . | TRBV19 | TRBD1
TGTGCCAGCAGCCAAGACAGGGGTAGGGATCAGCCCCAGCATTTT | CASSQDRGRDQPQHF | TRBJ1-5 | . | TRBV4-2 | .
TGTGCCAGCAGCCAGGGGACAGCGAACACTGAAGCTTTCTTT | CASSQGTANTEAFF | TRBJ1-1 | few | TRBV7-9 | TRBD1